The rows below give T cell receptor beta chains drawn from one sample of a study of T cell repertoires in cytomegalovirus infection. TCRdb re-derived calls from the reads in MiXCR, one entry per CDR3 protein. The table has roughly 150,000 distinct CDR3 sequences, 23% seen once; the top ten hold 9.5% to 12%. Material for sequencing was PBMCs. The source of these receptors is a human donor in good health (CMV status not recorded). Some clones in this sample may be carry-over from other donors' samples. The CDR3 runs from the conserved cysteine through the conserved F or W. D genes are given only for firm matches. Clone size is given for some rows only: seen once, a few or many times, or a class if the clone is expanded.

CDR3nt: TGTGCCAGCAGCAACGGAGGGGGGGGGCGATTCTACGAGCAGTACTTC
CDR3aa: CASSNGGGGRFYEQYF
j_gene: TRBJ2-7
d_gene: .
len: 16
v_gene: TRBV7-2
abundance: many

CDR3nt: TGCGCCAGCAGCTTGGAACGGCGGTACACAGATACGCAGTATTTT
CDR3aa: CASSLERRYTDTQYF
j_gene: TRBJ2-3
d_gene: .
len: 15
v_gene: TRBV5-1
abundance: .

CDR3nt: TGCAGTGCTAGATGGGGGCCCAAAAACATTCAGTACTTC
CDR3aa: CSARWGPKNIQYF
j_gene: TRBJ2-4
d_gene: .
len: 13
v_gene: TRBV20-1
abundance: .

CDR3nt: TGTGCCAGCAGCTCGCCAGGGGACACCGGGGAGCTGTTTTTT
CDR3aa: CASSSPGDTGELFF
j_gene: TRBJ2-2
d_gene: .
len: 14
v_gene: TRBV7-9
abundance: .

CDR3nt: TGCGCCAGCAGCTTTGGTGACAGCAGAGAAGCTTTCTTT
CDR3aa: CASSFGDSREAFF
j_gene: TRBJ1-1
d_gene: .
len: 13
v_gene: TRBV5-1
abundance: .

CDR3nt: TGCGCCAGCACCCGGACAGGGGTTGAAAAACTGTTTTTT
CDR3aa: CASTRTGVEKLFF
j_gene: TRBJ1-4
d_gene: TRBD1
len: 13
v_gene: TRBV23-1
abundance: .

CDR3nt: TGTGCCAGCAGTTTCGGGGGGACGAACACTGAAGCTTTCTTT
CDR3aa: CASSFGGTNTEAFF
j_gene: TRBJ1-1
d_gene: .
len: 14
v_gene: TRBV27
abundance: .

CDR3nt: TGTGCCAGCAGCTTAAGAGCGGGGACAGATACGCAGTATTTT
CDR3aa: CASSLRAGTDTQYF
j_gene: TRBJ2-3
d_gene: TRBD2
len: 14
v_gene: TRBV7-6
abundance: many

CDR3nt: TGTGCCAGCAGTTACTCTCCGGACAGGGGGCGGTACAATGAGCAGTTCTTC
CDR3aa: CASSYSPDRGRYNEQFF
j_gene: TRBJ2-1
d_gene: TRBD1
len: 17
v_gene: TRBV6-2/TRBV6-3
abundance: many

CDR3nt: TGTGCCAGCAGCTTCATGGGAGGGGGTTACAATGAGCAGTTCTTC
CDR3aa: CASSFMGGGYNEQFF
j_gene: TRBJ2-1
d_gene: .
len: 15
v_gene: TRBV7-2
abundance: many

CDR3nt: TGTGCCATCAGTGACCCTTCTCTGGGAAGTAACGGTGAAGCTTTCTTT
CDR3aa: CAISDPSLGSNGEAFF
j_gene: TRBJ1-1
d_gene: .
len: 16
v_gene: TRBV10-3
abundance: few

CDR3nt: TGTGCCAGCAGCCCCCGGGGGAGAAACACTGAAGCTTTCTTT
CDR3aa: CASSPRGRNTEAFF
j_gene: TRBJ1-1
d_gene: .
len: 14
v_gene: TRBV3-1
abundance: .

CDR3nt: TGTGCCAGTAGGAGTAGCGGGGGTATAGAGGAGACCCAGTACTTC
CDR3aa: CASRSSGGIEETQYF
j_gene: TRBJ2-5
d_gene: TRBD2
len: 15
v_gene: TRBV19
abundance: few

CDR3nt: TGTGCCAGCAGTTTGCCCGGCCCCGGGAACAACAATGAGCAGTTCTTC
CDR3aa: CASSLPGPGNNNEQFF
j_gene: TRBJ2-1
d_gene: .
len: 16
v_gene: TRBV12-3/TRBV12-4
abundance: .

CDR3nt: TGTGCCAGCAGCCTACCGACGGGACAGAATGAAAAACTGTTTTTT
CDR3aa: CASSLPTGQNEKLFF
j_gene: TRBJ1-4
d_gene: TRBD1
len: 15
v_gene: TRBV28
abundance: few